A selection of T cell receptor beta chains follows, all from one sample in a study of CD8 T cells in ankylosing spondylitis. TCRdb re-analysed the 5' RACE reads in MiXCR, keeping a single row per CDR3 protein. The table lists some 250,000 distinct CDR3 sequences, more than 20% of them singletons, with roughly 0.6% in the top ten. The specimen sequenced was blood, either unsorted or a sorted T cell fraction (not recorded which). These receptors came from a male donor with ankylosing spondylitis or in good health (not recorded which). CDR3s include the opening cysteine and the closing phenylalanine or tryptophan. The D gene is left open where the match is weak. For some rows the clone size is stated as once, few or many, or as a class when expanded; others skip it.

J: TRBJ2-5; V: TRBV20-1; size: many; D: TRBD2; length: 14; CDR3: CSATPTSGERGQYF; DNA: TGCAGTGCTACTCCGACTAGCGGGGAGCGCGGCCAGTACTTC
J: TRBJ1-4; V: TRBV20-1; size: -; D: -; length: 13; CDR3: CSVQGTTNEKLFF; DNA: TGCAGTGTACAGGGCACAACTAATGAAAAACTGTTTTTT
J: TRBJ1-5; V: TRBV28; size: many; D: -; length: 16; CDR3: CASSSYRKQINQPQHF; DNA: TGTGCCAGCAGTTCGTACAGGAAACAAATCAATCAGCCCCAGCATTTT
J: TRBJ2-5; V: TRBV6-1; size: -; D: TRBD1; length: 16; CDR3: CASRAGQGTVQETQYF; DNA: TGTGCCAGCAGAGCGGGACAGGGTACGGTCCAAGAGACCCAGTACTTC
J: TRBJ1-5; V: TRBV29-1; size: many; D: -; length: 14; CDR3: CSVLGGTSTQPQHF; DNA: TGCAGCGTTCTAGGCGGGACAAGCACCCAGCCCCAGCATTTT
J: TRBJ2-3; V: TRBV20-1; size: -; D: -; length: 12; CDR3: CSAPRTQNTQYF; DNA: TGCAGTGCTCCTCGCACTCAGAATACGCAGTATTTT
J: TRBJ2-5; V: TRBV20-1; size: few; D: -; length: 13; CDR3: CSASGSVQETQYF; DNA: TGCAGTGCTAGTGGGAGTGTACAAGAGACCCAGTACTTC
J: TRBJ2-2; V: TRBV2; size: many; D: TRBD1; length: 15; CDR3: CASSEAAGGTGELFF; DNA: TGTGCCAGCAGTGAAGCGGCAGGGGGCACCGGGGAGCTGTTTTTT
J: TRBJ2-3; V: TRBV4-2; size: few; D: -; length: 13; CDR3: CASSQARVATQYF; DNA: TGTGCCAGCAGCCAAGCTCGAGTGGCGACGCAGTATTTT
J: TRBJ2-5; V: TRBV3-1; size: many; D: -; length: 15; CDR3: CASNYLGGNQETQYF; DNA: TGTGCCAGCAACTACCTCGGGGGCAACCAAGAGACCCAGTACTTC